The 9 T cell receptor beta chains below all came from one sample that was sequenced in a study of monozygotic twins with inflammatory bowel disease. TCRdb reanalyzed the 5' RACE reads and collapses them to one entry per CDR3 protein, without DNA. This table holds about 330,000 distinct CDR3 sequences. Sequenced material: blood. The receptors stem from a human donor with ulcerative colitis or Crohn's disease, or a healthy co-twin of an affected twin (not recorded which).

The rearrangement uses TRBV5-1 and TRBJ1-1; TCRdb lists TRBD1, though no DNA is available to test this call. This CDR3 is 14 amino acids long. Germline CDR1 SGHRS, CDR2 YFSETQ. The CDR3 protein is CAGSLAQGGTEAFF.

The CDR3 is CASSGQGANYGYTF. This sequence joins TRBV9 and TRBJ1-2. The CDR3 totals 14 residues. Germline loops: CDR1 SGDLS, CDR2 YYNGEE.

This chain uses TRBV19 with TRBJ2-7; the TCRdb D gene call, TRBD1, has no DNA to confirm it. CDR1 LNHDA and CDR2 SQIVND come from the germline V gene (reference sequence). This CDR3 comprises 14 residues. The CDR3: CATSRQARTYEQYF.

The chain couples TRBV5-4 to TRBJ2-7; TCRdb gives TRBD1 as the D gene, but with no DNA this cannot be confirmed. Germline lookup yields CDR1 SGHNT and CDR2 YYREEE (reference sequence). This CDR3 region has 15 residues. CDR3 sequence reads: CASSPGTTKSYEQYF.

The V call is TRBV20-1, the J call TRBJ2-7; the TRBD1 assignment by TCRdb is unverifiable without DNA. Germline assignment: CDR1 DFQATT and CDR2 SNEGSKA (reference sequence). The CDR3 contains 14 residues. CDR3 residues: CSASLGQGRPGQYF.

V and J are TRBV20-1 and TRBJ1-1. CDR1 and CDR2 (germline): DFQATT, SNEGSKA (reference sequence). The CDR3 extends over 12 amino acids. CDR3: CSEALRDTEAFF.

The rearrangement links TRBV7-8 to TRBJ2-3. CDR3 length: 12 residues. Germline CDR1 and CDR2: SGHVS and FQNEAQ. CDR3 amino acids: CASKQSTDTQYF.

The chain couples TRBV7-9 to TRBJ1-3; without DNA, the TCRdb call of TRBD1 cannot be checked. The CDR3 covers 14 residues. Looked up from germline, CDR1 is SEHNR and CDR2 is FQNEAQ (reference sequence). This CDR3 is CASSPRADRDTIYF.

V is TRBV5-1 and J is TRBJ2-2; lacking DNA, the TRBD1 call made by TCRdb goes unchecked. Germline assignment: CDR1 SGHRS and CDR2 YFSETQ. This CDR3 is built from 15 residues. The chain's CDR3 is CASSSRGVDTGELFF.